This is a list of T cell receptor beta chains from one sample in a study of cytomegalovirus exposure and HLA in healthy donors. Libraries were prepared by immunoSEQ multiplex PCR; TCRdb keeps only in-frame clonotypes and omits some of them. Its table lists about 79,000 clones. Sequencing was done on a sample of PBMCs. The receptors were gathered from a man younger than 40 in good health and CMV-seronegative. CDR3s include the opening cysteine and the closing phenylalanine or tryptophan. D genes are given only for firm matches.

D gene	V gene	J gene	CDR3 DNA	CDR3 protein
NA	TRBV7-9	TRBJ2-7	TGTGCCAGCAGCAGCTACAGGGGAGGCGAGCAGTACTTC	CASSSYRGGEQYF
TRBD1	TRBV4-1	TRBJ1-5	TGCGCCAGCAGCCAGACAGGGTTGAGCAATCAGCCCCAGCATTTT	CASSQTGLSNQPQHF
NA	TRBV4-1	TRBJ1-3	TGCGCCAGCAGCCAAGATTCAGGACAGGGAAACACCATATATTTT	CASSQDSGQGNTIYF
TRBD1	TRBV6-5	TRBJ2-7	TGTGCCAGCAGTTGGGACAGGGCCTACGAGCAGTACTTC	CASSWDRAYEQYF
TRBD2	TRBV18	TRBJ2-7	TGTGCCAGCTCACCACGGGCGGGGGACTCCTACGAGCAGTACTTC	CASSPRAGDSYEQYF
TRBD2	TRBV7-3	TRBJ2-1	TGTGCCAGCAGCTTAAGCCCTAAGCGGGAGGGCTACAATGAGCAGTTCTTC	CASSLSPKREGYNEQFF
NA	TRBV7-9	TRBJ1-2	TGTGCCAGCAGCTTGGAGGGATACTATGGCTACACCTTC	CASSLEGYYGYTF
NA	TRBV29-1	TRBJ2-2	TGCAGCGTTGGTACAGCCGGGGAGCTGTTTTTT	CSVGTAGELFF
TRBD2	TRBV9	TRBJ2-3	TGTGCCAGCAGTCGCGGGGGGCGGGACCCCAATACGCAGTATTTT	CASSRGGRDPNTQYF
NA	TRBV5-1	TRBJ2-7	TGCGCCAGCAGTACGGCAGGCCCCGTGTACGAGCAGTACTTC	CASSTAGPVYEQYF
NA	TRBV18	TRBJ1-5	TGTGCCAGCTCACCAGGCGCAGGGAATCAGCCCCAGCATTTT	CASSPGAGNQPQHF
TRBD1	TRBV14	TRBJ1-1	TGTGCCAGCAGCCTCGACAGGGGGACTGAAGCTTTCTTT	CASSLDRGTEAFF
NA	TRBV29-1	TRBJ1-4	TGCAGCGTTGCCCGGGGGGCCGGTGAAAAACTGTTTTTT	CSVARGAGEKLFF
NA	TRBV4-3	TRBJ2-7	TGCGCCAGCAGCCAAGATTCCCGGGCGGGCAACTACGAGCAGTACTTC	CASSQDSRAGNYEQYF
TRBD2	TRBV5-3	TRBJ2-7	TGTGCCAGAAGCCAGAGCGGGACCACCTACGAGCAGTACTTC	CARSQSGTTYEQYF
TRBD2	TRBV19	TRBJ2-1	TGTGCCAGTAGTAGTAGCGGGAGGTACAATGAGCAGTTCTTC	CASSSSGRYNEQFF
NA	TRBV29-1	TRBJ2-5	TGCAGCGCTCTACAAGAGACCCAGTACTTC	CSALQETQYF
NA	TRBV9	TRBJ2-1	TGTGCCAGCAGCGTGTCGGGAGTTTCCTACAATGAGCAGTTCTTC	CASSVSGVSYNEQFF
NA	TRBV5-4	TRBJ1-1	TGTGCCAGCACCCTGGGGCAGGGTGACACTGAAGCTTTCTTT	CASTLGQGDTEAFF
NA	TRBV19	TRBJ1-4	TGTGCCAGTAGACAGGCAACTAATGAAAAACTGTTTTTT	CASRQATNEKLFF
TRBD1	TRBV5-1	TRBJ2-3	TGCGCCAGCAGCTCGCAACGGGACAGACGCACAGATACGCAGTATTTT	CASSSQRDRRTDTQYF
TRBD1	TRBV7-8	TRBJ1-2	TGTGCCAGCAGCGCGACAGGGACCTTCTATGGCTACACCTTC	CASSATGTFYGYTF
TRBD1	TRBV11-3	TRBJ2-7	TGTGCCAGCAGCCTCCGGGACAGGGAGTACTTC	CASSLRDREYF
TRBD1	TRBV6-1	TRBJ1-5	TGTGCCAGCAGTGAGGGGACAGGGCCTCAGCCCCAGCATTTT	CASSEGTGPQPQHF